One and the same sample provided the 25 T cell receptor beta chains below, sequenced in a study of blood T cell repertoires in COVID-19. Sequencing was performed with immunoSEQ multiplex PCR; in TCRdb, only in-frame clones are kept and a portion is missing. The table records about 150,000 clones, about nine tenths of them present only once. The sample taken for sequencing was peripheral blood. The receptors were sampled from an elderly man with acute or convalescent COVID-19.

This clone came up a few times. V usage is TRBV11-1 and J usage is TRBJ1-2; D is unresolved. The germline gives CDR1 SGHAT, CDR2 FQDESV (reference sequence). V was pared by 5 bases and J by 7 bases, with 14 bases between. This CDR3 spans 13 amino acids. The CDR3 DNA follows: TGTGCCAGCAGCAAAACCGAAGAGGCTGGCTACACCTTC. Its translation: CASSKTEEAGYTF.

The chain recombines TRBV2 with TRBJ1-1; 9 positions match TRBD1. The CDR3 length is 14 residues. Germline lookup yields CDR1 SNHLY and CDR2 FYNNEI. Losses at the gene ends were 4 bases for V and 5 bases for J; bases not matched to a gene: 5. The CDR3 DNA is TGTGCCAGCAGTGGGACAGGGGATAGGACTGAAGCTTTCTTT. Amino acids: CASSGTGDRTEAFF. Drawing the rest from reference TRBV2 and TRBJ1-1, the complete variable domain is EPEVTQTPSHQVTQMGQEVILRCVPISNHLYFYWYRQILGQKVEFLVSFYNNEISEKSEIFDDQFSVERPDGSNFTLKIRSTKLEDSAMYFCASSGTGDRTEAFFGQGTRLTVV.

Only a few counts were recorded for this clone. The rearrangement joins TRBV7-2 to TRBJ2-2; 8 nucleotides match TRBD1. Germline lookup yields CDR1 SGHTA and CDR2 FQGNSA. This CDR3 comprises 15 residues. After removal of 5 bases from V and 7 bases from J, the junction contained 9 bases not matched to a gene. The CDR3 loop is CASSPDRGSYGELFF. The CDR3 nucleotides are TGTGCCAGCAGCCCTGACAGGGGAAGTTACGGGGAGCTGTTTTTT.

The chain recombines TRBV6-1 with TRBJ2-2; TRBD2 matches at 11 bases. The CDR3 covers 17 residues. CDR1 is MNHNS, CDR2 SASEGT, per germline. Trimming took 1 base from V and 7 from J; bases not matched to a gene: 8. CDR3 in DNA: TGTGCCAGCAGTGAAGTAACTAGCGGGAGATGGGTCGGGGAGCTGTTTTTT. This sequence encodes CASSEVTSGRWVGELFF.

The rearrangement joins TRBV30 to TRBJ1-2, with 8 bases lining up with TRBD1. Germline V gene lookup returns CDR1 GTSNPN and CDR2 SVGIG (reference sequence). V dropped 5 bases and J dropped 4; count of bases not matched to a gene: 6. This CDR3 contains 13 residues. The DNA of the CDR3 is TGTGCCTGGGACCGGGACAGGATCTATGGCTACACCTTC. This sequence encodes CAWDRDRIYGYTF.

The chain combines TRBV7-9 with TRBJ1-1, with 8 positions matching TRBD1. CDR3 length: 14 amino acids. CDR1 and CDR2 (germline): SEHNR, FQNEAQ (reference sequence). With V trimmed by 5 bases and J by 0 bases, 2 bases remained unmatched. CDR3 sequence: CASSADRVNTEAFF. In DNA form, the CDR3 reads TGTGCCAGCAGCGCGGACAGGGTGAACACTGAAGCTTTCTTT.

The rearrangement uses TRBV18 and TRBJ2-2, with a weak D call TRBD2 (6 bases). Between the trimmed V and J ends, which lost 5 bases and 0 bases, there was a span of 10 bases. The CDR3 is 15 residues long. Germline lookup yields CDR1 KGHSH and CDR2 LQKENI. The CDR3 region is CASSRDSTNTGELFF. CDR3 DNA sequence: TGTGCCAGCTCAAGGGACTCTACGAACACCGGGGAGCTGTTTTTT.

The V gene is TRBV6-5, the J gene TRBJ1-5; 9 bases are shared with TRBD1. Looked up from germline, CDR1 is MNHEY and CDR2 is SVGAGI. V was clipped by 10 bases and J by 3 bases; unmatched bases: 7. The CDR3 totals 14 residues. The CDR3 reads CATQRDRVNQPQHF. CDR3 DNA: TGTGCCACGCAGCGGGACAGGGTCAATCAGCCCCAGCATTTT.

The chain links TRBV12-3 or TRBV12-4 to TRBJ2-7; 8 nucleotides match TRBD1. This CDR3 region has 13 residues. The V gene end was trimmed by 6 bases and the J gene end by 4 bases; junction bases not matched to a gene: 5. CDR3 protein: CASRAGGVYEQYF. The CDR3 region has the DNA TGTGCCAGCAGGGCAGGGGGCGTTTACGAGCAGTACTTC.

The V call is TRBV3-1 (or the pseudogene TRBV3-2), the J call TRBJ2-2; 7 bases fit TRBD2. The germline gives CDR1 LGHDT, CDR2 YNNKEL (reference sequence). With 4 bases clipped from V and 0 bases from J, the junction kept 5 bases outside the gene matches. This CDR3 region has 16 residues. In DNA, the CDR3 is TGTGCCAGCAGCCGGCTAGCGGCTACGAACACCGGGGAGCTGTTTTTT. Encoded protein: CASSRLAATNTGELFF.

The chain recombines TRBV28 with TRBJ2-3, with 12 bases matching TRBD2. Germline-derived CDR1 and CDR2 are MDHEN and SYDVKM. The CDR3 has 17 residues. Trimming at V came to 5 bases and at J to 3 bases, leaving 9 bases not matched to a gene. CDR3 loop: CASSQPRLAGATDTQYF. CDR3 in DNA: TGTGCCAGCAGTCAACCCCGACTAGCGGGAGCGACAGATACGCAGTATTTT. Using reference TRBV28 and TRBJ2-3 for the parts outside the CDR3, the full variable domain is DVKVTQSSRYLVKRTGEKVFLECVQDMDHENMFWYRQDPGLGLRLIYFSYDVKMKEKGDIPEGYSVSREKKERFSLILESASTNQTSMYLCASSQPRLAGATDTQYFGPGTRLTVL.

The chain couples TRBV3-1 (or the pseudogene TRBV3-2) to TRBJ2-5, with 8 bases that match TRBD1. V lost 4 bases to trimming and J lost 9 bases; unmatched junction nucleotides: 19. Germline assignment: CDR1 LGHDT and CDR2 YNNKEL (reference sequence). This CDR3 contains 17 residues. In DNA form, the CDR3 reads TGTGCCAGCAGCCGTAGAACGGCGGACAGGGCAAGGGTGGCCCAGTACTTC. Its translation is CASSRRTADRARVAQYF.

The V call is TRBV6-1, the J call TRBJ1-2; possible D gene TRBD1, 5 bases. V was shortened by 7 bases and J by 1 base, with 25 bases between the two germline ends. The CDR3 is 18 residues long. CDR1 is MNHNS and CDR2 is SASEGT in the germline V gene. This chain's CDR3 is CASTEWGGTSSDNYGYTF. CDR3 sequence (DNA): TGTGCCAGCACTGAGTGGGGCGGGACCTCGAGCGATAACTATGGCTACACCTTC.

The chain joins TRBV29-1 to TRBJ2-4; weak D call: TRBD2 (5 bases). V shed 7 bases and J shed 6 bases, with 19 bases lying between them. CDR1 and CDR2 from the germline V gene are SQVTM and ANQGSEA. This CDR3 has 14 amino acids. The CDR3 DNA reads TGCAGCGCCCGAGAGGTTCTAGCTCCAAACATTCAGTACTTC. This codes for CSAREVLAPNIQYF.

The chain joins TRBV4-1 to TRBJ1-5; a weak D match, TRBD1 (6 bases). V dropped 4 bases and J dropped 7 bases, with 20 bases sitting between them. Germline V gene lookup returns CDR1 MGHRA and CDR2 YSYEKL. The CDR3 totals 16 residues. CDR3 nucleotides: TGCGCCAGCAGCCCTCAACCGGGAGGGGGGCGCCAGCCCCAGCATTTT. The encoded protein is CASSPQPGGGRQPQHF.

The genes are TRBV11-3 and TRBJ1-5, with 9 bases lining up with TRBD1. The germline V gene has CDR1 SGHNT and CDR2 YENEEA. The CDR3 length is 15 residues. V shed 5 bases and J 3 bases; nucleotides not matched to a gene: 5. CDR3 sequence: CASSEGQGPNQPQHF. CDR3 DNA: TGTGCCAGCAGCGAGGGACAGGGCCCCAATCAGCCCCAGCATTTT.

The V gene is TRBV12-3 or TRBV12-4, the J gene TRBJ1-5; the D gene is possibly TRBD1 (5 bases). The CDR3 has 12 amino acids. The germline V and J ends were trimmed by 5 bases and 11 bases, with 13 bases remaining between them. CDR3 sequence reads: CASSRRGAAQHF. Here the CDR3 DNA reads TGTGCCAGCAGTCGGCGGGGCGCAGCCCAGCATTTT.

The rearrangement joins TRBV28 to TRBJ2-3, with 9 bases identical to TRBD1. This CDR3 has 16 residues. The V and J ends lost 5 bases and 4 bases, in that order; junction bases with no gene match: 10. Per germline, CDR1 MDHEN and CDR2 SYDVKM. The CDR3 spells CASSATGTGWSDTQYF. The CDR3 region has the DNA TGTGCCAGCAGTGCCACCGGGACAGGGTGGTCAGATACGCAGTATTTT.

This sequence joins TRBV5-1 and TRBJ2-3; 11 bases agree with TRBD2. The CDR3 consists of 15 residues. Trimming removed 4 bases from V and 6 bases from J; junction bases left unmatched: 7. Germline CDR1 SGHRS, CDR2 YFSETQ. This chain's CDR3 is CASSHSGRGWDTQYF. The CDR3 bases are TGCGCCAGCAGCCATAGCGGGAGGGGCTGGGATACGCAGTATTTT.

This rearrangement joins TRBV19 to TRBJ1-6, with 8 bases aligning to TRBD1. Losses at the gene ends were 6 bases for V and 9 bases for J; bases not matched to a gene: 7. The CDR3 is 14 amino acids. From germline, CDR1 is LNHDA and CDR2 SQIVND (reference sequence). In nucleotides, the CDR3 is TGTGCCAGTAGGACCGGGACAGGAATTTCACCCCTCCACTTT. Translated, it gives CASRTGTGISPLHF.

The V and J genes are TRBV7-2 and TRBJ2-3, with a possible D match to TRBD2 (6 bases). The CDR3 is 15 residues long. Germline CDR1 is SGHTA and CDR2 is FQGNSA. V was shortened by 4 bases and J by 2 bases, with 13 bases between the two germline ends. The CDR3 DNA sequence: TGTGCCAGCAGCTCCCGACTAGGGTTCACAGATACGCAGTATTTT. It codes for CASSSRLGFTDTQYF.

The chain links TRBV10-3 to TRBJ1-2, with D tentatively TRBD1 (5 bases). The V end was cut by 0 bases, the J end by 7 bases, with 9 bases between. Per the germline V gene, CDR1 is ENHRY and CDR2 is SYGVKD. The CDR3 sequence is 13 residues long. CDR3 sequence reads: CAISESKGVGYTF. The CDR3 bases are TGTGCCATCAGTGAGTCGAAAGGGGTTGGCTACACCTTC.

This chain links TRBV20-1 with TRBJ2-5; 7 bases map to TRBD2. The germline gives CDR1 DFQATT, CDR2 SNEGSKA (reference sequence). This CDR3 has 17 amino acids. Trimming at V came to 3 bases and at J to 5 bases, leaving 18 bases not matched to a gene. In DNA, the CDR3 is TGCAGTGCTAGTGGGGGGGTCACCGGGAGAGTGACGGAGACCCAGTACTTC. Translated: CSASGGVTGRVTETQYF.

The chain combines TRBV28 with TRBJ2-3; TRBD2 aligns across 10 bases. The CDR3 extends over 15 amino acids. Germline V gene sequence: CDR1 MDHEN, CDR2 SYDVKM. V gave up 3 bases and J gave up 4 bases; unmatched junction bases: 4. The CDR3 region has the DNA TGTGCCAGCAGTTTGTCTAGCGGGAGTGCAGATACGCAGTATTTT. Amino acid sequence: CASSLSSGSADTQYF. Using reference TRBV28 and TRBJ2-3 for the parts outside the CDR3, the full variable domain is DVKVTQSSRYLVKRTGEKVFLECVQDMDHENMFWYRQDPGLGLRLIYFSYDVKMKEKGDIPEGYSVSREKKERFSLILESASTNQTSMYLCASSLSSGSADTQYFGPGTRLTVL.

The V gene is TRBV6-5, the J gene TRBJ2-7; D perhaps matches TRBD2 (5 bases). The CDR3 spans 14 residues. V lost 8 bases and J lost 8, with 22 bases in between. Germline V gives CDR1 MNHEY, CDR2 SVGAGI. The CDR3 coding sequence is TGTGCCAGCGCCGGGAACGAGTGGAGGTGGAAGCAGTACTTC. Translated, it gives CASAGNEWRWKQYF.